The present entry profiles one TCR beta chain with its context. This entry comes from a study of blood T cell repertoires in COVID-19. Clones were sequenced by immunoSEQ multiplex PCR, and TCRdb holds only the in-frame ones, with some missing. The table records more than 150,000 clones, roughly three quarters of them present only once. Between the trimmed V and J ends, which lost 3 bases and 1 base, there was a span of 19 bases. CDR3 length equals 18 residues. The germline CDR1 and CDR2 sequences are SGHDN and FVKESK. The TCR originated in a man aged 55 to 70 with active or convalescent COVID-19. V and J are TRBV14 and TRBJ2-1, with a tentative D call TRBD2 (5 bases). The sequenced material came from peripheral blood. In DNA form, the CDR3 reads TGTGCCAGCAGCCACCAGAAGGGAGTATTAGGATCCTACAATGAGCAGTTCTTC. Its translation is CASSHQKGVLGSYNEQFF.